The source of this TCR beta chain is a study of T cell repertoires in cytomegalovirus infection. For the study at large: Epitope selection comprised recently identified HLA-C-restricted CMV epitopes and well-studied HLA-B-restricted CMV epitopes. Indications came from public TCR beta signatures; they pointed to CMV infection and to a matching HLA type.

A note on this clonotype: The target antigen is unknown.

Study observations and caveats: Using cumulative public TCR beta family frequency, the authors identified those who carried CMV together with the relevant HLA. The study found HLA-C-restricted CMV-specific TCR beta clonotypes dominating the ex vivo response.

TCRdb passed the reads through MiXCR, listing each CDR3 protein once. The sample consists of about half a million distinct CDR3 sequences, roughly a third of them appearing once. The sequence was obtained from a human donor in good health (CMV status not recorded). Some clones in this sample may be carry-over from other donors' samples. The sequencing used cultured PBMCs, collected from culture after CMV antigen stimulation.

DNA for the CDR3: TGCGCCAGCAGCCATCCGGGGGTGGCCACTGAAGCTTTCTTT. Its translation: CASSHPGVATEAFF. The chain combines TRBV4-1 with TRBJ1-1, with a weak D call TRBD1 (5 bases). This CDR3 region has 14 residues. V lost 3 bases, J lost 4 bases, and 12 bases lay in between. CDR1 MGHRA and CDR2 YSYEKL come from the germline V gene.